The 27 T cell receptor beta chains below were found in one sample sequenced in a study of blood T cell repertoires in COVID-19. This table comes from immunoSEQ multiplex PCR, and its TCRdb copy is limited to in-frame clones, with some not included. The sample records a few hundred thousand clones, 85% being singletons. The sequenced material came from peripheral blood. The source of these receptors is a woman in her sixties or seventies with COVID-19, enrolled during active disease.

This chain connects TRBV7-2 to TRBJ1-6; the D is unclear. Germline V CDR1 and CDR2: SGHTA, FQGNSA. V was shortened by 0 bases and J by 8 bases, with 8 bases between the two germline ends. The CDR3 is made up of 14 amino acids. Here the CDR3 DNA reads TGTGCCAGCAGCTTAGCGGAGTGGCATTCACCCCTCCACTTT. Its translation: CASSLAEWHSPLHF.

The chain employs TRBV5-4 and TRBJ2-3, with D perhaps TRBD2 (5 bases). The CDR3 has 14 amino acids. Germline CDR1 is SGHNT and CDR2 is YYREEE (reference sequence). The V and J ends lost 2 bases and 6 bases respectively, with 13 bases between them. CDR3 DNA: TGTGCCAGCAGCTTCGCGGGTGCGTCGGATACGCAGTATTTT. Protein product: CASSFAGASDTQYF.

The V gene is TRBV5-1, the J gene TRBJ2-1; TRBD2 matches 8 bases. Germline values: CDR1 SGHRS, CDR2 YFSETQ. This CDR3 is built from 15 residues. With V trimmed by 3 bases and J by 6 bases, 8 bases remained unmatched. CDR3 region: CASSSEGTRFNEQFF. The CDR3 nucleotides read TGCGCCAGCAGCTCCGAGGGGACTAGGTTCAATGAGCAGTTCTTC.

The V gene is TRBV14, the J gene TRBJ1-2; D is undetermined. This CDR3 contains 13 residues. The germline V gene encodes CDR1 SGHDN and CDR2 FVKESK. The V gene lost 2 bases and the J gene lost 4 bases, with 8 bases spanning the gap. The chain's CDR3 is CASSQLAGYGYTF. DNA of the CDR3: TGTGCCAGCAGCCAATTAGCGGGCTATGGCTACACCTTC.

CDR3 DNA sequence: TGTGCCAGCAGTCCTAGCGGGAGCCCCCAAGGAAAACACCAAGAGACCCAGTACTTC. Translation: CASSPSGSPQGKHQETQYF. V usage is TRBV2 and J usage is TRBJ2-5, with TRBD2 matching over 10 bases. The V gene end was trimmed by 5 bases and the J gene end by 0 bases; junction bases not matched to a gene: 15. The germline V gene has CDR1 SNHLY and CDR2 FYNNEI. The CDR3 runs 19 residues.

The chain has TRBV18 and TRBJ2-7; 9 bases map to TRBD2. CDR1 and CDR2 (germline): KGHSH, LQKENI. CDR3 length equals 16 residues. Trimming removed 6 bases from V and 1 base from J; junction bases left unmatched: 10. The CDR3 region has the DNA TGTGCCAGCTCCCCGCCGTCAGCGGGAGGATCCTACGAGCAGTACTTC. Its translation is CASSPPSAGGSYEQYF.

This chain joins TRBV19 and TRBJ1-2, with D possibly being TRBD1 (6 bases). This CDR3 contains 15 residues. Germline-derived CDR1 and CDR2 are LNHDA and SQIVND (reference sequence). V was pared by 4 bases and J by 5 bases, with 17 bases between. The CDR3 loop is CASSTPPQGRYGYTF. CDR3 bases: TGTGCCAGTAGTACCCCTCCACAGGGCCGATATGGCTACACCTTC.

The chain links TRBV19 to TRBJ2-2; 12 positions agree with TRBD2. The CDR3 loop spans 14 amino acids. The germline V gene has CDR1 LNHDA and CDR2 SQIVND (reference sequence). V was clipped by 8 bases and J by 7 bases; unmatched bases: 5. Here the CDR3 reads CASARTSGNGELFF. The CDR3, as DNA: TGTGCCAGTGCGAGGACTAGCGGGAACGGGGAGCTGTTTTTT.

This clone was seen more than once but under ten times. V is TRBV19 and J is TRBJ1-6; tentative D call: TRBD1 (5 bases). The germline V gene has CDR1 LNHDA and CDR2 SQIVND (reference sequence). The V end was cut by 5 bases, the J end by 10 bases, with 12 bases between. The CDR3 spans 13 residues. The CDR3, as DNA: TGTGCCAGTAGTGAAGACCAGGGCTCACCCCTCCACTTT. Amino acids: CASSEDQGSPLHF.

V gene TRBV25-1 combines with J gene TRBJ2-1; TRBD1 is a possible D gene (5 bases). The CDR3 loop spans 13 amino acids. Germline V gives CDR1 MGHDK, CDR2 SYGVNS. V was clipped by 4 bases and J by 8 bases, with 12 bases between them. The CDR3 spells CASSGRVFDEQFF. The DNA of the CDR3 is TGTGCCAGCAGTGGCAGGGTTTTCGATGAGCAGTTCTTC.

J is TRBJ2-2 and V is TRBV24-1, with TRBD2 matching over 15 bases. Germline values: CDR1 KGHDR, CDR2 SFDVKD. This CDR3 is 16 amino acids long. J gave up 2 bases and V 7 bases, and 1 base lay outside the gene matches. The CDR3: CATRGLAGGNTGELFF. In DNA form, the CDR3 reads TGTGCCACCAGGGGACTAGCGGGGGGAAACACCGGGGAGCTGTTTTTT.

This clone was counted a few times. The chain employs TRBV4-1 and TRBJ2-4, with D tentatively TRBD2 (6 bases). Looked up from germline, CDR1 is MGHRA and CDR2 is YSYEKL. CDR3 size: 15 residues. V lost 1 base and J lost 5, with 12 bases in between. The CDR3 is CASSQGDWSQNIQYF. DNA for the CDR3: TGCGCCAGCAGCCAAGGGGACTGGTCCCAAAACATTCAGTACTTC.

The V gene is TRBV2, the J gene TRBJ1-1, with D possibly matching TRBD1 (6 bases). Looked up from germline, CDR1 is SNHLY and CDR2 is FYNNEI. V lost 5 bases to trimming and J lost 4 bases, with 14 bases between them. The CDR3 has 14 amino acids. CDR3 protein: CASSPQGIGTEAFF. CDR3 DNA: TGTGCCAGCAGTCCCCAGGGGATTGGCACTGAAGCTTTCTTT.

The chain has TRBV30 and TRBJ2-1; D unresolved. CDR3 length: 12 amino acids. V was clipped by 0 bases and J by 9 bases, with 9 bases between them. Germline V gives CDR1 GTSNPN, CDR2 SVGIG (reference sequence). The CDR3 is CAWSVRLSEQFF. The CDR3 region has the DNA TGTGCCTGGAGTGTACGTCTGAGTGAGCAGTTCTTC.

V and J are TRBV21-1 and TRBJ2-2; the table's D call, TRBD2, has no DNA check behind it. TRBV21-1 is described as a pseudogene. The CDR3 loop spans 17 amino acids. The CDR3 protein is CASSKISLAKGVRELFF. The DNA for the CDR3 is TGTGCCAGCAGCAAAATAAGCCTAGCCAAGGGTGTCCGGGAGCTGTTTTTT.

CDR3 sequence (DNA): TGTGCCAGCAGTCCCTTGGGCGGGAGCTTCTACGAGCAGTACTTC. Amino acid sequence: CASSPLGGSFYEQYF. V and J are TRBV2 and TRBJ2-7, with 7 bases identical to TRBD2. Germline CDR1 and CDR2: SNHLY and FYNNEI. The CDR3 consists of 15 residues. J was trimmed by 3 bases and V by 5 bases; bases with no gene match: 10.

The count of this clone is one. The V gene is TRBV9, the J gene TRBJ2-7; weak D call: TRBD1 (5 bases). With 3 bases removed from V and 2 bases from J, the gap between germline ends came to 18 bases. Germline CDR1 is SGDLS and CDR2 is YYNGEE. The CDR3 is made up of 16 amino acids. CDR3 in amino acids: CASSALEGRVTYEQYF. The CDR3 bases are TGTGCCAGCAGCGCCCTGGAAGGCAGGGTCACCTACGAGCAGTACTTC. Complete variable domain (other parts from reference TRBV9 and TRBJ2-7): DSGVTQTPKHLITATGQRVTLRCSPRSGDLSVYWYQQSLDQGLQFLIQYYNGEERAKGNILERFSAQQFPDLHSELNLSSLELGDSALYFCASSALEGRVTYEQYFGPGTRLTVT.

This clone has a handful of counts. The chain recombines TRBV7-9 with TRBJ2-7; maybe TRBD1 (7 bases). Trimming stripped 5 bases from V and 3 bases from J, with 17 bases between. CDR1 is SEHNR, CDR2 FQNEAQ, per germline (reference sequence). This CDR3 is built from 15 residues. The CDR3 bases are TGTGCCAGCAGCATACACAGGGGAGGAGGCTACGAGCAGTACTTC. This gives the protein CASSIHRGGGYEQYF.

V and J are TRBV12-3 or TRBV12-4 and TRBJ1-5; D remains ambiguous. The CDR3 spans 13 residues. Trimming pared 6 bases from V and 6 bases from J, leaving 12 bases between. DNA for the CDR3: TGTGCCAGCAGCGGGTGGGTATCTCAGCCCCAGCATTTT. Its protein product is CASSGWVSQPQHF.

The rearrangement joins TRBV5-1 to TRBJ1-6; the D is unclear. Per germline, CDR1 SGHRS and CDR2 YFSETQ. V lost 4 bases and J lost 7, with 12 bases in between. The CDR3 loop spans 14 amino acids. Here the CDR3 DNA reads TGCGCCAGCAGCCCGTCACAAGTAAATTCACCCCTCCACTTT. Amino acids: CASSPSQVNSPLHF.

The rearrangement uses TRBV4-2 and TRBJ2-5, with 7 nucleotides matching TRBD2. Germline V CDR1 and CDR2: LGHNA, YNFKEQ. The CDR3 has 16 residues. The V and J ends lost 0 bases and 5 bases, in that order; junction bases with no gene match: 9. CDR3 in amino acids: CASSQEGAGEGETQYF. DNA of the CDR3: TGTGCCAGCAGCCAAGAGGGCGCGGGGGAGGGGGAGACCCAGTACTTC.

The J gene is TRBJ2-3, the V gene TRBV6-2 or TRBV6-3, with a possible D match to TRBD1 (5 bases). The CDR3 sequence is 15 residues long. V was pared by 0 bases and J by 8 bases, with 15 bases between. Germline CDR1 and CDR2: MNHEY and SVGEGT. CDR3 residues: CASSYSRTTFGTQYF. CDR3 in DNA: TGTGCCAGCAGTTACTCGAGGACAACTTTCGGTACGCAGTATTTT.

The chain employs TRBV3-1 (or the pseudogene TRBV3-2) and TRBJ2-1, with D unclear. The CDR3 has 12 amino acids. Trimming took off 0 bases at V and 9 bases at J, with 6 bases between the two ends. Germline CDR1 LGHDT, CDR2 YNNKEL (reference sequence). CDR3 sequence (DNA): TGTGCCAGCAGCCAAGAGTGGAGTGAGCAGTTCTTC. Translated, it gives CASSQEWSEQFF.

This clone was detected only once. As DNA, the CDR3 is TGCAGCGTTGAAGGACAGGGCGCAGATACGCAGTATTTT. It encodes CSVEGQGADTQYF. V gene TRBV29-1 combines with J gene TRBJ2-3; TRBD1 aligns across 7 bases. V dropped 1 base and J dropped 4; count of bases not matched to a gene: 2. Germline CDR1 is SQVTM and CDR2 is ANQGSEA. The CDR3 totals 13 residues.

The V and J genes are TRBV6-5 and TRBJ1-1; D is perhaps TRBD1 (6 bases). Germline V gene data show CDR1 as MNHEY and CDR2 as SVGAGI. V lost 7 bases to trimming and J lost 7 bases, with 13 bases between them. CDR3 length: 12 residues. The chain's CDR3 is CASKLQTGEAFF. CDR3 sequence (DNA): TGTGCCAGCAAGTTGCAGACAGGTGAAGCTTTCTTT.

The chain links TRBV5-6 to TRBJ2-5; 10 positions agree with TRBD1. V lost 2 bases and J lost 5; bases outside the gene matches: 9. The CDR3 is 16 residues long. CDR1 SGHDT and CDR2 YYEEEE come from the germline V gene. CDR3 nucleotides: TGTGCCAGCAGCTTCTTAACCCGGACAGGGGGGGAGACCCAGTACTTC. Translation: CASSFLTRTGGETQYF. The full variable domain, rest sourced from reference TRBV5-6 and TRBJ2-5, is DAGVTQSPTHLIKTRGQQVTLRCSPKSGHDTVSWYQQALGQGPQFIFQYYEEEERQRGNFPDRFSGHQFPNYSSELNVNALLLGDSALYLCASSFLTRTGGETQYFGPGTRLLVL.

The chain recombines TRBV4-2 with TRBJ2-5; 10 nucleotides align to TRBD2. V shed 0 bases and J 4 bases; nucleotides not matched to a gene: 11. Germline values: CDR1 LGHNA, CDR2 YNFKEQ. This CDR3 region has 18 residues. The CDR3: CASSQDFSALAGRETQYF. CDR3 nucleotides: TGTGCCAGCAGCCAAGACTTTTCGGCACTAGCGGGGAGAGAGACCCAGTACTTC.